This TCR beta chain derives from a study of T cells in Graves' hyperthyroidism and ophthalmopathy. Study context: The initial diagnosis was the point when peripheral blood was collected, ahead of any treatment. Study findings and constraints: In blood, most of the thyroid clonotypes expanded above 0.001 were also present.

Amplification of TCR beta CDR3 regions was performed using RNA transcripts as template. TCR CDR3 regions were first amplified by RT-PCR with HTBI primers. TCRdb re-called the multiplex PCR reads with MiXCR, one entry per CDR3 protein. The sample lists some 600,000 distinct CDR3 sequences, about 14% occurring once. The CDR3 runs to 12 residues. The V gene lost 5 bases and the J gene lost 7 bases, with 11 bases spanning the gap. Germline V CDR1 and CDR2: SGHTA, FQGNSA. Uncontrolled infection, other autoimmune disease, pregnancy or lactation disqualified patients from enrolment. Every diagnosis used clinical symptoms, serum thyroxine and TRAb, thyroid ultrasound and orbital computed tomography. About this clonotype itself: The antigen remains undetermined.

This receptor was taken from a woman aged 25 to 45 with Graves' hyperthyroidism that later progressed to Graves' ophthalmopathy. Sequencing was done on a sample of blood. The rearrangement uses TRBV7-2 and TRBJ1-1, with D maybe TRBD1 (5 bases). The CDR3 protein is CASSLRDGEAFF. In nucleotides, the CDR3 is TGTGCCAGCAGCCTCCGGGACGGTGAAGCTTTCTTT.